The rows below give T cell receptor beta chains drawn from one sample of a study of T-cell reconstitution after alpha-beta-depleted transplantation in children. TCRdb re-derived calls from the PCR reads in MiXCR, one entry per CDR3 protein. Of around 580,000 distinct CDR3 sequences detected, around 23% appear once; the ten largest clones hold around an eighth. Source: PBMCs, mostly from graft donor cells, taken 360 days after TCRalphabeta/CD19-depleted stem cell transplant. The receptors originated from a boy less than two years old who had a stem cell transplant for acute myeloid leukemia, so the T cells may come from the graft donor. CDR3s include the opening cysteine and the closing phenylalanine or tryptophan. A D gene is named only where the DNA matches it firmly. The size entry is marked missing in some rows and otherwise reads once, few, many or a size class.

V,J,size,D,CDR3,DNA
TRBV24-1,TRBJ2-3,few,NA,CATSAIATDTQYF,TGTGCCACCAGTGCAATCGCGACAGATACGCAGTATTTT
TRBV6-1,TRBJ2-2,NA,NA,CASSGTNTGELFF,TGTGCCAGCAGTGGTACTAACACCGGGGAGCTGTTTTTT
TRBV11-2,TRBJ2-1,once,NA,CASSPPGRQFF,TGTGCCAGCAGCCCTCCCGGTCGGCAGTTCTTC
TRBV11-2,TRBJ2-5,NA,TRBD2,CASSLSSGDAQETQYF,TGTGCCAGCAGCCTCTCGAGCGGGGACGCCCAAGAGACCCAGTACTTC
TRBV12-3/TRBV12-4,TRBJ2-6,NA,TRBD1,CASSFDRATSGANVLTF,TGTGCCAGCAGTTTCGACAGGGCTACCTCTGGGGCCAACGTCCTGACTTTC
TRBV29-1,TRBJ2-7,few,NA,CSGGGRSSYEQYF,TGCAGCGGTGGGGGCCGAAGCTCCTACGAGCAGTACTTC
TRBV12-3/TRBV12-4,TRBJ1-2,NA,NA,CASSLALEGLGGYTF,TGTGCCAGCAGTCTCGCCCTGGAGGGGCTGGGTGGCTACACCTTC
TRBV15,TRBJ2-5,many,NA,CATSRADAGPHQETQYF,TGTGCCACCAGCAGAGCTGATGCGGGTCCCCACCAAGAGACCCAGTACTTC
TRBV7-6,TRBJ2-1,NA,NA,CASSRATGHRSRWNYNEQFF,TGTGCCAGCAGCCGCGCTACTGGACATAGGTCTCGTTGGAACTACAATGAGCAGTTCTTC
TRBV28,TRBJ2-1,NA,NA,CASSPVDSVSYNEQFF,TGTGCCAGCAGCCCCGTCGACAGCGTCTCCTACAATGAGCAGTTCTTC
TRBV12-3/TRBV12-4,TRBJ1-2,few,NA,CASSHTEAYGYTF,TGTGCCAGCAGTCATACAGAGGCATATGGCTACACCTTC